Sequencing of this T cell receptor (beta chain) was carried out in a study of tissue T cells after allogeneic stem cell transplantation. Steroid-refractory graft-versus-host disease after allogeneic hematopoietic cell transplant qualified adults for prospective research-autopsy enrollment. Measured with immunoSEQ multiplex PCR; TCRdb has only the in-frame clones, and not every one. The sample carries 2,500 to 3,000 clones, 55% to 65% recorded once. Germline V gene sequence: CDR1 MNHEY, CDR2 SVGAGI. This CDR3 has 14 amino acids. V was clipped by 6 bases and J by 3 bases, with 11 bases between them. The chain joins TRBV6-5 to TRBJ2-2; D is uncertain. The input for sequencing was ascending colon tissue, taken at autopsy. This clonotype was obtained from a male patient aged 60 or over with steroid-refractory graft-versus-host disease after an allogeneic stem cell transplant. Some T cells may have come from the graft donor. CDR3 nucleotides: TGTGCCAGCAGCTCAGAAAGAGACACCGGGGAGCTGTTTTTT. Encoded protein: CASSSERDTGELFF.